What follows are 26 T cell receptor beta chains derived from one specimen sequenced in a study of cytomegalovirus exposure and HLA in healthy donors. The PCR used 60 Vbeta and 13 Jbeta primers. Method: immunoSEQ multiplex PCR; TCRdb's copy keeps in-frame clones and lacks some. The table shows about 77,000 clones, with more than 75% occurring only once. Sequenced material: PBMCs. These receptors were taken from a man in his forties or fifties in good health and CMV-seronegative.

The chain joins TRBV28 to TRBJ1-3; no reliable D call. The germline V gene has CDR1 MDHEN and CDR2 SYDVKM. Trimming cost V 7 bases and J 0 bases, with 19 bases left between them. The CDR3 is 17 amino acids. CDR3 protein: CASTPPGGRSSGNTIYF. Written as DNA, the CDR3 is TGTGCCAGCACCCCCCCGGGAGGCAGGAGCTCTGGAAACACCATATATTTT.

As DNA, the CDR3 is TGTGCCAGCAGCCGGACAGGGTGGGAGACCCAGTACTTC. Translated: CASSRTGWETQYF. The J gene is TRBJ2-5, the V gene TRBV7-9; TRBD1 matches 8 bases. V was pared by 5 bases and J by 5 bases, with 4 bases of the junction left unmatched. In germline, CDR1 is SEHNR, CDR2 FQNEAQ (reference sequence). This CDR3 has 13 residues.

This chain connects TRBV29-1 to TRBJ2-1, with D possibly matching TRBD1 (6 bases). V lost 6 bases, J lost 3 bases, and 12 bases lay in between. CDR1 and CDR2 from the germline V gene are SQVTM and ANQGSEA. The CDR3 has 13 amino acids. CDR3 in amino acids: CSVMTGLYNEQFF. The DNA of the CDR3 is TGCAGCGTGATGACAGGCCTCTACAATGAGCAGTTCTTC.

V is TRBV30 and J is TRBJ1-2; TRBD1 is a possible D gene (6 bases). The V end was cut by 3 bases, the J end by 4 bases, with 12 bases between. The CDR3 extends over 13 amino acids. Germline V gives CDR1 GTSNPN, CDR2 SVGIG (reference sequence). The CDR3 nucleotides are TGTGCCTGGAGAGCAGGGGTGGGCTATGGCTACACCTTC. It specifies CAWRAGVGYGYTF.

This clone was picked up one time. The gene calls are TRBV7-9 and TRBJ1-3; D is possibly TRBD1 (6 bases). CDR3 size: 14 residues. V was pared by 0 bases and J by 5 bases, with 8 bases between. From germline, CDR1 is SEHNR and CDR2 FQNEAQ (reference sequence). The CDR3 sequence: CASSLADRRNTIYF. The CDR3 DNA follows: TGTGCCAGCAGCTTAGCCGACAGGCGAAACACCATATATTTT.

This clone has a handful of counts. This rearrangement joins TRBV27 to TRBJ2-7; 10 nucleotides agree with TRBD1. CDR1 MNHEY and CDR2 SMNVEV come from the germline V gene (reference sequence). The CDR3 length is 16 residues. Trimming at V came to 5 bases and at J to 5 bases, leaving 12 bases not matched to a gene. This chain's CDR3 is CASSPSGTGVINEQYF. CDR3 sequence (DNA): TGTGCCAGCAGTCCCTCCGGGACAGGGGTAATCAACGAGCAGTACTTC.

V and J are TRBV4-2 and TRBJ1-4; D might be TRBD1 (6 bases). Germline lookup yields CDR1 LGHNA and CDR2 YNFKEQ. The CDR3 covers 16 residues. V lost 4 bases, J lost 4 bases, and 16 bases lay in between. In DNA form, the CDR3 reads TGTGCCAGCAGCCCTGGGGGCGCAGGACTTAATGAAAAACTGTTTTTT. It encodes CASSPGGAGLNEKLFF.

The chain employs TRBV19 and TRBJ1-1; 7 bases are shared with TRBD1. There are 16 residues in the CDR3. V was pared by 3 bases and J by 7 bases, with 14 bases of the junction left unmatched. Germline V gene data show CDR1 as LNHDA and CDR2 as SQIVND (reference sequence). The DNA for the CDR3 is TGTGCCAGTAGTATCTGGGACAGTTACTCAAGTTGTGAAGCTTTCTTT. This translates into CASSIWDSYSSCEAFF.

V usage is TRBV12-5 and J usage is TRBJ2-6; tentative D call: TRBD2 (5 bases). Germline CDR1 is LGHNT and CDR2 is FRNRAP. The CDR3 runs to 16 residues. Trimming shortened V by 4 bases and J by 1 base, and 11 bases separated the two germline ends. The DNA for the CDR3 is TGTGCTAGTGGTTCGGACGGCGGGTCTGGGGCCAACGTCCTGACTTTC. Its protein is CASGSDGGSGANVLTF.

This chain uses TRBV14 with TRBJ1-6; 10 bases fit TRBD1. Trimming removed 4 bases from V and 9 bases from J; junction bases left unmatched: 3. Germline values: CDR1 SGHDN, CDR2 FVKESK. The CDR3 extends over 14 amino acids. CDR3 amino acids: CASSLRTGGSPLHF. The CDR3 DNA is TGTGCCAGCAGCCTTCGGACAGGGGGTTCACCCCTCCACTTT.

The table lists this clone with a few counts. This chain uses TRBV19 with TRBJ1-6, with 7 bases fitting TRBD1. Germline loops: CDR1 LNHDA, CDR2 SQIVND (reference sequence). This CDR3 region has 15 residues. V shed 5 bases, J shed 10 bases, and the junction held 11 bases outside the gene matches. CDR3 sequence reads: CASSRDRARGSPLHF. In DNA, the CDR3 is TGTGCCAGTAGTCGAGACAGGGCAAGAGGATCACCCCTCCACTTT.

V usage is TRBV5-1 and J usage is TRBJ2-5; D not resolved. The CDR3 is 13 amino acids. From germline, CDR1 is SGHRS and CDR2 YFSETQ. With 1 base removed from V and 2 bases from J, the gap between germline ends came to 6 bases. The CDR3 sequence is CASSLLVQETQYF. Here the CDR3 DNA reads TGCGCCAGCAGCTTGTTAGTACAAGAGACCCAGTACTTC.

A few counts support this clone. The rearrangement links TRBV12-5 to TRBJ2-3; D not certain. Trimming removed 7 bases from V and 3 bases from J, with 11 bases in between. The germline V gene has CDR1 LGHNT and CDR2 FRNRAP. The CDR3 length is 13 residues. In DNA form, the CDR3 reads TGTGCTAGTGCCCTAGGTGGGACAGATACGCAGTATTTT. As protein: CASALGGTDTQYF. The full variable domain, its missing parts supplied by reference TRBV12-5 and TRBJ2-3, is DARVTQTPRHKVTEMGQEVTMRCQPILGHNTVFWYRQTMMQGLELLAYFRNRAPLDDSGMPKDRFSAEMPDATLATLKIQPSEPRDSAVYFCASALGGTDTQYFGPGTRLTVL.

This clone was counted once. The chain is built from TRBV7-8 and TRBJ2-1; TRBD2 is a possible D gene (5 bases). The V gene's germline CDR1 is SGHVS and CDR2 FQNEAQ. Trimming removed 5 bases from V and 3 bases from J, with 14 bases in between. This CDR3 comprises 15 residues. In nucleotides, the CDR3 is TGTGCCAGCAGCCCCCGGGAAGGGCTCTACAATGAGCAGTTCTTC. This gives the protein CASSPREGLYNEQFF.

The rearrangement uses TRBV6-6 and TRBJ1-5; TRBD1 matches at 7 bases. Trimming cost V 1 base and J 7 bases; bases outside gene matches: 1. Germline V gene lookup returns CDR1 MNHNY and CDR2 SVGAGI (reference sequence). CDR3 size: 13 residues. The CDR3 DNA is TGTGCCAGCAGTTACTTACAGGGGCAGCCCCAGCATTTT. Encoded protein: CASSYLQGQPQHF.

Details on this clone: The same CDR3 is also encoded by other DNA sequences in this sample. This chain links TRBV5-1 with TRBJ2-3, with D perhaps matching TRBD2 (7 bases). CDR1 is SGHRS and CDR2 is YFSETQ in the germline V gene. The CDR3 has 14 residues. The V end lost 4 bases, the J end lost 2 bases, and 11 bases lay between the germline ends. The CDR3 DNA reads TGCGCCAGCAGCCTGGGGGGGCCCACAGATACGCAGTATTTT. As protein: CASSLGGPTDTQYF.

The rearrangement joins TRBV19 to TRBJ2-5, with a weak D call TRBD1 (8 bases). Per germline, CDR1 LNHDA and CDR2 SQIVND (reference sequence). V lost 4 bases, J lost 7 bases, and 19 bases lay in between. The CDR3 is 15 amino acids. The CDR3 nucleotides are TGTGCCAGTAGTACAGTACCGACAGGGGAGGGGACCCAGTACTTC. Amino acids: CASSTVPTGEGTQYF.

The chain uses TRBV2 and TRBJ1-5, with D maybe TRBD1 (5 bases). Germline V gene data show CDR1 as SNHLY and CDR2 as FYNNEI. V lost 4 bases, J lost 0 bases, and 13 bases lay in between. The CDR3 contains 16 residues. CDR3 in DNA: TGTGCCAGCAGTGTTGGAAGGGGTTATAGCAATCAGCCCCAGCATTTT. This encodes CASSVGRGYSNQPQHF.

V gene TRBV29-1 combines with J gene TRBJ1-5; 10 nucleotides agree with TRBD1. With 7 bases clipped from V and 6 bases from J, the junction kept 9 bases outside the gene matches. The CDR3 contains 14 residues. Per germline, CDR1 SQVTM and CDR2 ANQGSEA. The CDR3 coding sequence is TGCAGCGCCAAAGGGACAGGGGCGGGTCAGCCCCAGCATTTT. It yields the protein CSAKGTGAGQPQHF.

The chain joins TRBV5-4 to TRBJ2-2; weak D call: TRBD1 (5 bases). From germline, CDR1 is SGHNT and CDR2 YYREEE (reference sequence). With 4 bases removed from V and 5 bases from J, the gap between germline ends came to 18 bases. This CDR3 contains 16 residues. In nucleotides, the CDR3 is TGTGCCAGCAGCCCAACCCAGCAGGGCCCGACCGGGGAGCTGTTTTTT. This translates into CASSPTQQGPTGELFF.

The chain employs TRBV5-1 and TRBJ2-1; 10 bases map to TRBD1. This CDR3 contains 15 residues. With V trimmed by 2 bases and J by 3 bases, 2 bases remained unmatched. The germline V gene has CDR1 SGHRS and CDR2 YFSETQ. CDR3: CASSFGQGVYNEQFF. In DNA, the CDR3 is TGCGCCAGCAGCTTCGGACAGGGGGTCTACAATGAGCAGTTCTTC.

This sequence joins TRBV5-1 and TRBJ2-5, with 8 positions matching TRBD1. V shed 3 bases and J 4 bases; nucleotides not matched to a gene: 14. The germline V gene has CDR1 SGHRS and CDR2 YFSETQ. The CDR3 is made up of 17 amino acids. The CDR3 nucleotides read TGCGCCAGCAGCTCCTTAGTAGGACAGGGCGGTCGAGAGACCCAGTACTTC. Translating it yields CASSSLVGQGGRETQYF.

This clone has only a few counts. The chain links TRBV6-5 to TRBJ1-5; 7 nucleotides line up with TRBD1. The CDR3 spans 15 residues. In germline, CDR1 is MNHEY, CDR2 SVGAGI. The junction had 3 bases not matched to a gene; V was cut back by 4 bases and J by 0 bases. The CDR3, as DNA: TGTGCCAGCAGTTTACAGGGGTCTAGCAATCAGCCCCAGCATTTT. Translating gives CASSLQGSSNQPQHF.

This clone showed up just a few times. For the CDR3, the DNA is TGTGCCAGCAGCTATCTTAGCGGCGGCACTGAAGCTTTCTTT. Protein: CASSYLSGGTEAFF. The rearrangement joins TRBV7-2 to TRBJ1-1, with unresolved D. The germline V gene has CDR1 SGHTA and CDR2 FQGNSA. With 4 bases removed from V and 4 bases from J, the gap between germline ends came to 13 bases. This CDR3 is built from 14 residues. Together with reference TRBV7-2 and TRBJ1-1, the CDR3 gives the full variable domain: GAGVSQSPSNKVTEKGKDVELRCDPISGHTALYWYRQSLGQGLEFLIYFQGNSAPDKSGLPSDRFSAERTGGSVSTLTIQRTQQEDSAVYLCASSYLSGGTEAFFGQGTRLTVV.

This clone was seen just once. This chain connects TRBV2 to TRBJ1-4; no definite D call. The V and J ends lost 6 bases and 4 bases respectively, with 12 bases between them. The germline V gene has CDR1 SNHLY and CDR2 FYNNEI. The CDR3 loop spans 14 amino acids. The CDR3: CASRYSSNNEKLFF. Here the CDR3 DNA reads TGTGCCAGCAGGTACAGCTCTAATAATGAAAAACTGTTTTTT. Looking up the rest from reference TRBV2 and TRBJ1-4 gives the full variable domain: EPEVTQTPSHQVTQMGQEVILRCVPISNHLYFYWYRQILGQKVEFLVSFYNNEISEKSEIFDDQFSVERPDGSNFTLKIRSTKLEDSAMYFCASRYSSNNEKLFFGSGTQLSVL.

V is TRBV7-8 and J is TRBJ1-1, with D possibly TRBD1 on 6 matching bases. V lost 3 bases and J 2 bases, leaving 13 bases between the germline ends. The CDR3 has 15 residues. CDR1 and CDR2 from the germline V gene are SGHVS and FQNEAQ. The CDR3 DNA reads as TGTGCCAGCAGCTTTACCTCCGGGACAAACACTGAAGCTTTCTTT. Amino acid sequence: CASSFTSGTNTEAFF.